This is a list of T cell receptor beta chains from one sample in a study of molecular identifiers for immune sequencing clone quantification. MiXCR was run by TCRdb on the PCR reads, yielding one entry per CDR3 protein. The sample lists about half a million distinct CDR3 sequences; roughly 23% were seen once. The sequencing sample was made of naive CD8+ T cells from blood, with Jurkat cell RNA spiked in. These receptors came from a human donor in good health. Some libraries in this study had Jurkat cell RNA spiked in. The CDR3 runs from the conserved cysteine through the conserved F or W. Each record gives: clone size, D gene, V gene, J gene, CDR3 protein, CDR3 DNA. A D gene is named only where the DNA matches it firmly. Clone size is not always given. Where it is, it says once, few, many or a class for expanded clones.

few,-,TRBV19,TRBJ2-5,CASKPHDRYQETQYF,TGTGCCAGTAAACCCCATGACAGGTACCAAGAGACCCAGTACTTC
few,-,TRBV20-1,TRBJ2-3,CSARSLRDGPENWTQYF,TGCAGTGCTAGATCCCTGAGAGACGGGCCTGAAAATTGGACGCAGTATTTT
few,-,TRBV27,TRBJ2-3,CASSSTDSPSTDTQYF,TGTGCCAGCAGTTCAACTGATTCTCCTAGCACAGATACGCAGTATTTT
many,TRBD1,TRBV9,TRBJ2-2,CASSADRGPNTGELFF,TGTGCCAGCAGCGCGGACAGGGGCCCAAACACCGGGGAGCTGTTTTTT
many,-,TRBV5-1,TRBJ2-7,CASSPRDTRYEQYF,TGCGCCAGCAGCCCCCGGGACACTCGCTACGAGCAGTACTTC
few,TRBD2,TRBV13,TRBJ2-5,CASSLGGSGRYQETQYF,TGTGCCAGCAGCTTAGGCGGGAGCGGGAGGTACCAAGAGACCCAGTACTTC
many,TRBD1,TRBV20-1,TRBJ2-4,CSARDGTAAPSLYF,TGCAGTGCTAGGGACGGGACAGCGGCCCCTTCATTGTACTTC
-,-,TRBV27,TRBJ1-5,CASSSGLGNQPQHF,TGTGCCAGCAGTTCAGGGTTGGGCAATCAGCCCCAGCATTTT
-,TRBD1,TRBV6-2/TRBV6-3,TRBJ2-7,CASSYSGQGQNEQYF,TGTGCCAGCAGTTACTCGGGCCAGGGACAGAACGAGCAGTACTTC
many,TRBD1,TRBV28,TRBJ1-1,CASRQGRGRYTEAFF,TGTGCCAGCCGACAGGGACGCGGGAGGTACACTGAAGCTTTCTTT
-,-,TRBV30,TRBJ1-1,CAWEPQKDTEAFF,TGTGCCTGGGAACCTCAGAAGGACACTGAAGCTTTCTTT
few,TRBD1,TRBV12-3/TRBV12-4,TRBJ2-7,CASSQSGTGSDEQYF,TGTGCCAGCAGTCAATCCGGGACAGGGTCCGACGAGCAGTACTTC
many,-,TRBV6-6,TRBJ2-7,CASSPDREGYEQYF,TGTGCCAGCAGTCCGGACAGGGAGGGCTACGAGCAGTACTTC
-,-,TRBV20-1,TRBJ2-7,CSAENAVSSHEQYF,TGCAGTGCCGAAAATGCTGTAAGCTCCCACGAGCAGTACTTC
few,TRBD1,TRBV7-9,TRBJ2-7,CASRGQASYEQYF,TGTGCCAGCAGAGGACAGGCCTCCTACGAGCAGTACTTC
many,TRBD1,TRBV23-1,TRBJ2-4,CAHKPGQGAVSRFGDIQYF,TGCGCCCATAAACCGGGACAGGGGGCGGTCAGTCGATTTGGTGACATTCAGTACTTC
-,-,TRBV5-6,TRBJ2-7,CASSLALAIYEQYF,TGTGCCAGCAGCTTGGCCCTGGCAATCTACGAGCAGTACTTC
many,TRBD1,TRBV7-7,TRBJ1-4,CASSPGTGNEKLFF,TGTGCCAGCAGCCCAGGGACAGGCAATGAAAAACTGTTTTTT
few,-,TRBV28,TRBJ2-7,CASSFSSGEQYF,TGTGCCAGCAGTTTCAGTTCGGGCGAGCAGTACTTC
many,TRBD1,TRBV28,TRBJ1-1,CASSPRQGLTEAFF,TGTGCCAGCAGTCCCCGACAGGGCCTTACTGAAGCTTTCTTT
many,-,TRBV12-3/TRBV12-4,TRBJ1-2,CASSSPWEVGPNYGYTF,TGTGCCAGCAGCTCGCCTTGGGAGGTCGGGCCTAACTATGGCTACACCTTC
many,-,TRBV6-1,TRBJ2-7,CASSDRFPGTYEQYF,TGTGCCAGCAGTGACCGTTTTCCAGGGACCTACGAGCAGTACTTC
many,TRBD1,TRBV4-1,TRBJ2-3,CASSQTGEPDTQYF,TGCGCCAGCAGCCAGACAGGGGAGCCAGATACGCAGTATTTT
many,-,TRBV2,TRBJ1-5,CASSEAAVHNQPQHF,TGTGCCAGCAGTGAAGCGGCGGTGCACAATCAGCCCCAGCATTTT
once,-,TRBV12-3/TRBV12-4,TRBJ2-1,CASGLGRLGATPWSEQFF,TGTGCCAGCGGTTTAGGGAGACTGGGGGCGACCCCGTGGTCTGAGCAGTTCTTC
once,TRBD2,TRBV11-2,TRBJ2-1,CASSYSGSREDEQFF,TGTGCCAGCAGCTATAGCGGGAGTAGAGAGGATGAGCAGTTCTTC
-,TRBD2,TRBV24-1,TRBJ2-2,CATSDPTDPSGSRTGELFF,TGTGCCACCAGTGATCCCACGGATCCTAGCGGGAGTCGAACCGGGGAGCTGTTTTTT